This TCR beta chain was recorded in a study of blood T cells in healthy people across ages. At the level of the study: Template switching captured about one barcoded beta molecule per two T cells.

Whole-study results and caveats: Naive and antigen-experienced cells could not be conclusively compared, given unsorted PBMCs.

Trimming took 7 bases from V and 0 from J; bases not matched to a gene: 5. The germline gives CDR1 MNHEY, CDR2 SVGEGT. The CDR3 totals 16 residues. Ten or more counts support this clonotype. Its antigen is unknown. A J-beta primer mix and a sample-barcoded 5' primer were used in a second PCR of about 7 to 11 cycles. TCRdb fed the 5' RACE reads into MiXCR, producing one record per CDR3 protein. Here the sample spans about 930,000 distinct CDR3 sequences, 25% to 30% being singletons. These data were also filed under a second study, of T cells of mothers and their children.

The clonotype originates from a woman between 40 and 55 years old in good health. Sequenced input: blood. The gene calls are TRBV6-2 or TRBV6-3 and TRBJ1-5, with 11 positions matching TRBD1. CDR3 sequence: CASKGQGASSNQPQHF. CDR3 sequence (DNA): TGTGCCAGCAAAGGACAGGGGGCTTCTAGCAATCAGCCCCAGCATTTT.